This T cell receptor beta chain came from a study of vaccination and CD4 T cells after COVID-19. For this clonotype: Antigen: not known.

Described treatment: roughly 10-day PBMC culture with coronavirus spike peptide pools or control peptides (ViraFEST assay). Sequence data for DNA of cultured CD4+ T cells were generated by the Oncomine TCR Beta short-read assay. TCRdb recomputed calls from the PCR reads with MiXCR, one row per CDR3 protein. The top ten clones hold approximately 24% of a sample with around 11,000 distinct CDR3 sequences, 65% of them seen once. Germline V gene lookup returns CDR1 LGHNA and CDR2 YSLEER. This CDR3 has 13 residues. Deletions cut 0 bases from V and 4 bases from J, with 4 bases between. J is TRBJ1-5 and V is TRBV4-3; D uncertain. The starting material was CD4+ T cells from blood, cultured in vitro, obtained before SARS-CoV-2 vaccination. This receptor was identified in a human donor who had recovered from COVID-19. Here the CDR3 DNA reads TGCGCCAGCAGCCAAGATAGAAATCAGCCCCAGCATTTT. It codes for CASSQDRNQPQHF.